This T cell receptor (beta chain) was identified during a study of T cells in Graves' hyperthyroidism and ophthalmopathy. RNA transcripts served as the template for amplifying TCR beta CDR3 regions. HTBI primers were the set used in a first-round RT-PCR of the TCR CDR3. One entry per CDR3 protein results from TCRdb running MiXCR on the multiplex PCR reads. The table has 350,000 or so distinct CDR3 sequences, approximately 22% seen once; the top ten hold about 50%. From germline, CDR1 is SQVTM and CDR2 ANQGSEA. The CDR3 is 14 residues long. J lost 5 bases, V lost 7 bases, and 10 bases had no gene match. This clonotype was counted many times.

The receptor was isolated from a woman in her 50s with Graves' hyperthyroidism. The rearrangement links TRBV29-1 to TRBJ2-5; 10 bases map to TRBD1. The sequencing sample was made of blood. The CDR3 loop is CSDRTGGGLETQYF. In DNA, the CDR3 is TGCAGCGACCGGACAGGGGGAGGCTTGGAGACCCAGTACTTC.